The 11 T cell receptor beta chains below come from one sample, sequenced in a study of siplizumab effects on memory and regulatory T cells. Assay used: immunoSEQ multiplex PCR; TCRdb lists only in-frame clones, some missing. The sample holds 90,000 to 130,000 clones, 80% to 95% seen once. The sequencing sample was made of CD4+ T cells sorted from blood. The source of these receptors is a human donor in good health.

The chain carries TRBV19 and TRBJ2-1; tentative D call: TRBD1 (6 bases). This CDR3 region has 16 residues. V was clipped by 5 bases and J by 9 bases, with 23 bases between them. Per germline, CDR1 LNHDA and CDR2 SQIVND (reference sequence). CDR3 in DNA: TGTGCCAGTAGTGCCTTCCAAGGGGGTAAGATTGGTGAGCAGTTCTTC. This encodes CASSAFQGGKIGEQFF.

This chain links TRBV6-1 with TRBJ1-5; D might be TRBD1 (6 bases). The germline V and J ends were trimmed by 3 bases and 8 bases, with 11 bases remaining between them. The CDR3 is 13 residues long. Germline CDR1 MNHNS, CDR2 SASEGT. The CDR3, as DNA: TGTGCCAGCAGTGAGGCAGACAGGAAGCCCCAGCATTTT. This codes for CASSEADRKPQHF.

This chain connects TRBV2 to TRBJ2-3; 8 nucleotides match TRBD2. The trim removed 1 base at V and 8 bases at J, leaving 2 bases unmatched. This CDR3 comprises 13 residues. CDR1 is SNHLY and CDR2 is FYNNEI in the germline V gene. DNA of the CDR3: TGTGCCAGCAGTGAAGTCACTAGCGGTACGCAGTATTTT. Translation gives CASSEVTSGTQYF.

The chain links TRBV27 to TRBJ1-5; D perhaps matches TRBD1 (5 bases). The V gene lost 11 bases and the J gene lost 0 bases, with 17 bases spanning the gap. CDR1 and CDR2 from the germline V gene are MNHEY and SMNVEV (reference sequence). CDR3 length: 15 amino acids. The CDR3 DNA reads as TGTGCCGTGGGACGCCGAGAATATAGCAATCAGCCCCAGCATTTT. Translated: CAVGRREYSNQPQHF.

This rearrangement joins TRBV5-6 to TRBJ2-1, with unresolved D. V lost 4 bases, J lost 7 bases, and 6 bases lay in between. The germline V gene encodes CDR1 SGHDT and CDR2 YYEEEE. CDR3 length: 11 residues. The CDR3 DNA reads TGTGCCAGCAGCAACACGAATGAGCAGTTCTTC. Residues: CASSNTNEQFF.

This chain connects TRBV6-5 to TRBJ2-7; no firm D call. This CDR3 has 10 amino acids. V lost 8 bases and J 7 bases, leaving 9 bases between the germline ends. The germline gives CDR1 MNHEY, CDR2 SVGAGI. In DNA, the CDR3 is TGTGCCAGCGGAGCACGAGAGCAGTACTTC. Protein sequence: CASGAREQYF.

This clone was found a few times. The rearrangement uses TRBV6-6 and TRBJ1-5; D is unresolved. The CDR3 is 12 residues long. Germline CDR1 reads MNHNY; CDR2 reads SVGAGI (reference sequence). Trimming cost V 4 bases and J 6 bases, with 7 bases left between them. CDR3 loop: CASSFVGQPQHF. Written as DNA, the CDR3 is TGTGCCAGCAGTTTCGTCGGTCAGCCCCAGCATTTT.

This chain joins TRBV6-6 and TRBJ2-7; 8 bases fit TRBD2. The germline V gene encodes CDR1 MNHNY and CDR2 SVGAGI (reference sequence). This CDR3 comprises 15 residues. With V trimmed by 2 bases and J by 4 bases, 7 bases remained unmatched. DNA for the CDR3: TGTGCCAGCAGTTACCCGGGAGGGACCCGATACGAGCAGTACTTC. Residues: CASSYPGGTRYEQYF.

The CDR3 protein is CASIFTRGRLQETQYF. CDR3 in DNA: TGTGCCAGCATCTTCACAAGGGGACGGCTCCAAGAGACCCAGTACTTC. This chain joins TRBV2 and TRBJ2-5, with D perhaps matching TRBD1 or TRBD2 (5 bases each). The germline V gene has CDR1 SNHLY and CDR2 FYNNEI. The CDR3 contains 16 residues. Trimming removed 7 bases at V and 1 base at J, with 19 bases between. The full variable domain, rest sourced from reference TRBV2 and TRBJ2-5, is EPEVTQTPSHQVTQMGQEVILRCVPISNHLYFYWYRQILGQKVEFLVSFYNNEISEKSEIFDDQFSVERPDGSNFTLKIRSTKLEDSAMYFCASIFTRGRLQETQYFGPGTRLLVL.

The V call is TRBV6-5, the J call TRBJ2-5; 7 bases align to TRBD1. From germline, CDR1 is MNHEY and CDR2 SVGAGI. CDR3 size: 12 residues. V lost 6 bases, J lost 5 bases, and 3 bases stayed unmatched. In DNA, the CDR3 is TGTGCCAGCAGGGGACAGAAGGAGACCCAGTACTTC. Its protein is CASRGQKETQYF.

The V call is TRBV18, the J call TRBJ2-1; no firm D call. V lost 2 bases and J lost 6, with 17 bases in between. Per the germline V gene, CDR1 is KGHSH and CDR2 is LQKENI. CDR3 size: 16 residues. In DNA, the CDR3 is TGTGCCAGCTCACCATATTCTTCCCAAGTACGCAATGAGCAGTTCTTC. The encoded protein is CASSPYSSQVRNEQFF.